This paragraph covers one T cell receptor (beta chain) sequence. The CDR3 totals 11 residues. V lost 10 bases and J lost 7, with 13 bases in between. CDR1 is LNHDA, CDR2 SQIVND, per germline (reference sequence). The source of the sample is a study of blood T cell repertoires in COVID-19. Study-wide background: Specimens from acute and convalescent COVID-19 originated in the United States, Italy and Spain. The cDNA or gDNA used as material had been derived from T cells, B-cell-depleted T cells, or PBMCs.

Seattle cases were enrolled at active infection and followed longitudinally. Original methodology: Estimation of nucleated cell counts relied on the amplification of reference gene primers. Sequencing used immunoSEQ multiplex PCR; TCRdb keeps in-frame clones, though not all of them. Clonal size and the V and J genes are those of that table, whereas D and trimming came from the DNA. Among over 85,000 clones listed, roughly 89% were seen once. The sequence came from a woman aged 45 to 65 with COVID-19, enrolled during active disease. Sample: peripheral blood. The chain couples TRBV19 to TRBJ1-1; TRBD1 might be the D (6 bases). The CDR3 here is CATKTGNEAFF. Written as DNA, the CDR3 is TGTGCCACCAAGACAGGCAATGAAGCTTTCTTT.